This TCR beta chain was identified in a study of blood T cell repertoires in COVID-19 (dated by TCRdb to the early 2020s). Regarding the study in general: Samples covering the acute and convalescent phases of COVID-19 were provided by collaborators in the United States, Italy and Spain. The prospective study material was composed of cDNA or gDNA derived from T cells, B-cell-depleted T cells, or PBMCs. The dataset comprised deeply sampled blood TCRbeta repertoires from subjects exposed to, actively infected with, or recovered from COVID-19. The repertoires were made available in a free public database intended to serve as a resource for research on the immune response to SARS-CoV-2. The samples were drawn from two sources: the first 160 participants of the ongoing ImmuneRACE study, and some 1,300 subjects contributed by 6 global collaborators. The sample metadata nearly always contained a de-identified subject ID, COVID-19 status, age in years and sex. HLA class I and class II types, where available, came from metadata supplied by the sample provider rather than from assay-based typing. General study outcomes and caveats: Clinical and demographic metadata were provided uncurated, with the amount varying by source and participant.

This clone was seen just once. The antigen this receptor binds is unknown. Base qualities are not provided; no much larger clone lies one nucleotide away. TCRbeta CDR3 regions were amplified from genomic DNA by means of the immunoSEQ Assay, a bias-controlled multiplex PCR. As for the authors' bioinformatics: The number of nucleated cells in each sample was estimated by amplification of reference gene primers within the assay. Sequence reads were collapsed and filtered to measure the absolute abundance of every unique TCRbeta CDR3 rearrangement. For each sample, productive Simpson clonality was calculated by taking the square root of Simpson's diversity index across productive rearrangements. TCRdb stores this immuneACCESS table with in-frame sequences only. Part of the clones is absent; in the studies checked, under half of the shortfall reflects unresolved V genes, and no reason is known for the rest. Clone size and V and J calls were adopted from that table, with D and trimming inferred from the DNA. The sample has 150,000 to 200,000 clones on record, over 60% of them singletons. The top ten clonotypes cover 7% to 9% of the sample.

Whole blood was collected in K2EDTA tubes by collaborating institutions according to the institutions' own protocols. Collaborator samples were shipped for TCRbeta analysis as frozen whole blood, isolated PBMCs, or DNA extracted from either sample type. This TCR was sampled from a man aged 60 to 75 with acute or convalescent COVID-19. Sequenced: peripheral blood.

The DNA reads as follows: TGTGCCTGGAGTGGTCTAGCGGGGGCTAATGAGCAGTTCTTC. This is translated as CAWSGLAGANEQFF. This sequence uses TRBV30 and TRBJ2-1; TRBD2 matches 10 bases in the middle. Germline trimming: 1 base from V, 7 bases from J; junction bases outside gene matches: 4. Via the germline V gene (reference sequence), CDR1 is GTSNPN and CDR2 SVGIG. The CDR3 sequence holds 14 residues, the cysteine and phenylalanine included. The sequence is cut down to CDR3 DNA, 42 bases in frame from base 1.